One T cell receptor (beta chain) is described in this entry. The antigen is not known. Germline V gene sequence: CDR1 MNHEY, CDR2 SMNVEV (reference sequence). The V gene end was trimmed by 3 bases and the J gene end by 6 bases; junction bases not matched to a gene: 11. The CDR3 runs 15 residues. The sample belongs to a study of T cell clonotyping in hematopoietic cell transplantation. Study findings and constraints: Recipient TCR diversity dropped after transplant; expanded clonotypes rose from day 30 to 180.

Only in-frame clones appear in the TCRdb table, and some are missing; sequencing was by immunoSEQ multiplex PCR. Of tens of thousands of clones in the sample, 90% to 97% were seen once. Time point noted: recipient sample about 28 days before transplant, after cytoreduction. This receptor was obtained from a woman aged 45-65 years with acute myeloid leukemia. Some clones in this sample may be carry-over from other donors' samples. Here the sequenced sample was peripheral blood mononuclear cells, taken before stem cell transplant. V is TRBV27 and J is TRBJ2-7, with 7 positions matching TRBD1. This CDR3 reads CASSFLGGQIAEQYF. CDR3 DNA sequence: TGTGCCAGCAGTTTCTTAGGGGGACAGATCGCCGAGCAGTACTTC.